The next 20 T cell receptor beta chains were all read from a single sample in a study of cytomegalovirus exposure and HLA in healthy donors. Using immunoSEQ multiplex PCR, the repertoire was profiled, and TCRdb retains in-frame clones only, with some absent. This sample yields under 150,000 clones, of which around 90% are seen a single time; 1.5% to 2% belongs to the top ten. Sequencing was performed on PBMCs. Every receptor here comes from a woman younger than 35 in good health and CMV-seronegative.

Regarding this clone: Different DNA sequences within this sample yield the same CDR3. The chain links TRBV9 to TRBJ2-1, with a tentative D call TRBD2 (6 bases). Germline V CDR1 and CDR2: SGDLS, YYNGEE. The CDR3 is 15 residues long. Trimming pared 4 bases from V and 0 bases from J, leaving 11 bases between. The CDR3 sequence: CASSLSGSSYNEQFF. The CDR3 DNA follows: TGTGCCAGCAGCCTTAGCGGTAGCTCCTACAATGAGCAGTTCTTC.

Regarding this clone: At one end, the junction sequence differs from germline, possibly due to a read error. The chain employs TRBV10-2 and TRBJ2-7; 13 bases are shared with TRBD2. CDR3 length: 14 residues. From germline, CDR1 is WSHSY and CDR2 SAAADI. The CDR3 bases are TGCGCCAGCAGTGATGAAACTAGCGGGGGGGAATTGTGCTTC. This sequence encodes CASSDETSGGELCF.

The V and J genes are TRBV10-3 and TRBJ1-4, with 8 bases identical to TRBD1. This CDR3 comprises 13 residues. CDR1 ENHRY and CDR2 SYGVKD come from the germline V gene. V lost 8 bases and J lost 8; bases outside the gene matches: 7. The CDR3: CAISDREVEKLFF. The DNA for the CDR3 is TGTGCCATCTCGGACAGGGAAGTCGAAAAACTGTTTTTT.

The chain carries TRBV28 and TRBJ2-7; weak D call: TRBD1 (6 bases). Trimming took 6 bases from V and 0 from J, leaving 12 bases between them. The CDR3 sequence is 14 residues long. Germline lookup yields CDR1 MDHEN and CDR2 SYDVKM. CDR3 sequence reads: CASRRTDLSYEQYF. As DNA, the CDR3 is TGTGCCAGCAGGCGGACAGACCTCTCCTACGAGCAGTACTTC.

The gene calls are TRBV7-2 and TRBJ2-5, with 11 bases that match TRBD2. This CDR3 spans 16 amino acids. J was trimmed by 3 bases and V by 5 bases; bases with no gene match: 8. CDR1 is SGHTA and CDR2 is FQGNSA in the germline V gene. The CDR3 spells CASSPLVAGGKETQYF. The CDR3 nucleotides read TGTGCCAGCAGCCCCTTGGTAGCGGGGGGGAAAGAGACCCAGTACTTC.

The J gene is TRBJ1-1, the V gene TRBV7-3, with TRBD1 matching 9 bases. CDR1 is SGHTA and CDR2 is FQGTGA in the germline V gene. With V trimmed by 4 bases and J by 0 bases, 3 bases remained unmatched. This CDR3 contains 15 residues. The CDR3 bases are TGTGCCAGCAGCTCTGGGACAGGGATGAACACTGAAGCTTTCTTT. Protein: CASSSGTGMNTEAFF.

The chain links TRBV18 to TRBJ1-5; 8 bases are a match to TRBD1. The CDR3 loop spans 15 amino acids. J was trimmed by 6 bases and V by 4 bases; bases with no gene match: 8. In germline, CDR1 is KGHSH, CDR2 LQKENI. The CDR3 DNA is TGTGCCAGCTCACAAGGACAGGGCGGCGTTCAGCCCCAGCATTTT. The encoded protein is CASSQGQGGVQPQHF. Full variable domain (rest looked up from reference TRBV18 and TRBJ1-5): NAGVMQNPRHLVRRRGQEARLRCSPMKGHSHVYWYRQLPEEGLKFMVYLQKENIIDESGMPKERFSAEFPKEGPSILRIQQVVRGDSAAYFCASSQGQGGVQPQHFGDGTRLSIL.

The V and J genes are TRBV19 and TRBJ1-2; D gene uncertain. V lost 0 bases to trimming and J lost 4 bases, with 12 bases between them. Germline loops: CDR1 LNHDA, CDR2 SQIVND (reference sequence). The CDR3 runs to 15 residues. In nucleotides, the CDR3 is TGTGCCAGTAGTATAGAGGAAGGAGATGTCTATGGCTACACCTTC. Encoded protein: CASSIEEGDVYGYTF. The full variable domain, rest sourced from reference TRBV19 and TRBJ1-2, is DGGITQSPKYLFRKEGQNVTLSCEQNLNHDAMYWYRQDPGQGLRLIYYSQIVNDFQKGDIAEGYSVSREKKESFPLTVTSAQKNPTAFYLCASSIEEGDVYGYTFGSGTRLTVV.

This chain links TRBV7-9 with TRBJ1-1; TRBD1 matches at 7 bases. J gave up 3 bases and V 5 bases, and 9 bases lay outside the gene matches. The V gene's germline CDR1 is SEHNR and CDR2 FQNEAQ (reference sequence). CDR3 length equals 15 residues. CDR3 DNA sequence: TGTGCCAGCAGCCTCCGGACAGGCCTGGACACTGAAGCTTTCTTT. Translated: CASSLRTGLDTEAFF.

The rearrangement joins TRBV21-1 to TRBJ2-2; the D call in the table, TRBD1, was not verified against the DNA. TRBV21-1 is recorded as a pseudogene. The CDR3 contains 15 residues. CDR3 in amino acids: CASSLDRVVIGELFF. The DNA for the CDR3 is TGTGCCAGCAGCCTGGACAGAGTGGTGATCGGGGAGCTGTTTTTT.

The V call is TRBV2, the J call TRBJ2-1, with D perhaps TRBD2 (7 bases). The CDR3 contains 14 residues. The V end was cut by 4 bases, the J end by 4 bases, with 11 bases between. Germline CDR1 reads SNHLY; CDR2 reads FYNNEI. CDR3 nucleotide sequence: TGTGCCAGCAGTGGTCGGGGGGCGTACAATGAGCAGTTCTTC. It is translated as CASSGRGAYNEQFF.

The chain recombines TRBV11-2 with TRBJ2-7; the D is unclear. The CDR3 has 13 residues. Germline CDR1 SGHAT, CDR2 FQNNGV. Trimming shortened V by 2 bases and J by 1 base, and 6 bases separated the two germline ends. CDR3 coding DNA: TGTGCCAGCAGCTTACAGGTTTCCTACGAGCAGTACTTC. This gives the protein CASSLQVSYEQYF. The full variable domain, completed using reference TRBV11-2 and TRBJ2-7, is EAGVAQSPRYKIIEKRQSVAFWCNPISGHATLYWYQQILGQGPKLLIQFQNNGVVDDSQLPKDRFSAERLKGVDSTLKIQPAKLEDSAVYLCASSLQVSYEQYFGPGTRLTVT.

The gene calls are TRBV29-1 and TRBJ2-1, with 9 bases lining up with TRBD1. The junction had 10 bases not matched to a gene; V was cut back by 8 bases and J by 5 bases. Germline lookup yields CDR1 SQVTM and CDR2 ANQGSEA. The CDR3 contains 14 residues. The CDR3: CSTKRDRANNEQFF. In nucleotides, the CDR3 is TGCAGCACAAAAAGGGACAGGGCTAACAATGAGCAGTTCTTC.

The CDR3 loop is CASTCRGVGYTF. Written as DNA, the CDR3 is TGTGCCAGCACCTGCAGGGGTGTGGGCTACACCTTC. The rearrangement joins TRBV7-3 to TRBJ1-2; D possibly corresponds to TRBD1 (6 bases). V lost 7 bases, J lost 8 bases, and 14 bases lay in between. The CDR3 sequence is 12 residues long. CDR1 and CDR2 (germline): SGHTA, FQGTGA.

J is TRBJ2-7 and V is TRBV9; D is perhaps TRBD2 (6 bases). The germline V gene encodes CDR1 SGDLS and CDR2 YYNGEE. Trimming cost V 7 bases and J 2 bases, with 22 bases left between them. This CDR3 is built from 16 residues. CDR3 sequence (DNA): TGTGCCAGCCACCTAGGGGCCGGGGGAATTCCCTACGAGCAGTACTTC. It is translated as CASHLGAGGIPYEQYF. The full variable domain, in which reference TRBV9 and TRBJ2-7 provide the parts outside the CDR3, is DSGVTQTPKHLITATGQRVTLRCSPRSGDLSVYWYQQSLDQGLQFLIQYYNGEERAKGNILERFSAQQFPDLHSELNLSSLELGDSALYFCASHLGAGGIPYEQYFGPGTRLTVT.

This clone was detected a few times. The chain couples TRBV6-1 to TRBJ1-2; D ambiguous. V was clipped by 3 bases and J by 0 bases, with 14 bases between them. Germline V gene sequence: CDR1 MNHNS, CDR2 SASEGT. The length of the CDR3 is 16 residues. CDR3 DNA: TGTGCCAGCAGTGACCGTTTGAGGGCCACTAACTATGGCTACACCTTC. Translated, it gives CASSDRLRATNYGYTF.

V usage is TRBV18 and J usage is TRBJ2-2; TRBD1 aligns across 7 bases. CDR3 size: 16 residues. Trimming took 4 bases from V and 1 from J; bases not matched to a gene: 6. Per the germline V gene, CDR1 is KGHSH and CDR2 is LQKENI. CDR3 region: CASSLYRQGNTGELFF. The CDR3 DNA follows: TGTGCCAGCTCACTCTACCGACAGGGGAACACCGGGGAGCTGTTTTTT.

The gene calls are TRBV5-6 and TRBJ2-1; 10 nucleotides agree with TRBD2. Trimming cost V 3 bases and J 4 bases; bases outside gene matches: 10. The CDR3 is made up of 17 amino acids. Germline CDR1 is SGHDT and CDR2 is YYEEEE. The CDR3: CASSWGVRTSGYNEQFF. The CDR3 DNA sequence: TGTGCCAGCAGCTGGGGCGTCCGGACTAGCGGATACAATGAGCAGTTCTTC.

The J gene is TRBJ1-1, the V gene TRBV27, with 7 bases aligning to TRBD1. This CDR3 has 14 amino acids. After removal of 6 bases from V and 0 bases from J, the junction contained 4 bases not matched to a gene. CDR1 is MNHEY, CDR2 SMNVEV, per germline (reference sequence). The CDR3 sequence: CASRGQFMNTEAFF. The CDR3 nucleotides are TGTGCCAGCAGGGGACAGTTCATGAACACTGAAGCTTTCTTT.

The chain uses TRBV13 and TRBJ2-3; 8 nucleotides line up with TRBD2. The CDR3 extends over 17 amino acids. J gave up 7 bases and V 4 bases, and 16 bases lay outside the gene matches. Germline V gene lookup returns CDR1 PRHDT and CDR2 FYEKMQ (reference sequence). The CDR3 DNA sequence: TGTGCCAGCAGCTCCCGCGTCTGGGCGGGAGGTGAGTATACGCAGTATTTT. This encodes CASSSRVWAGGEYTQYF.